Listed here are 17 T cell receptor beta chains from one sample, sequenced in a study of T-cell reconstitution after alpha-beta-depleted transplantation in children. Unique molecular identifiers were incorporated into the prepared TCRbeta library. A single record per CDR3 protein comes from TCRdb applying MiXCR to the PCR reads. The top ten hold 5% of the sample, which has around 800,000 distinct CDR3 sequences, 15% to 20% seen once. Sequences were derived from PBMCs, mostly from graft donor cells, sampled 360 days after TCRalphabeta/CD19-depleted stem cell transplant. These receptors all come from a male patient younger than 18 who had a stem cell transplant for acute lymphoblastic leukemia, so the T cells may come from the graft donor.

Many counts were recorded for this clonotype. The chain couples TRBV18 to TRBJ2-1; 7 bases are a match to TRBD2. The CDR3 has 15 residues. Losses at the gene ends were 1 base for V and 3 bases for J; bases not matched to a gene: 3. Germline CDR1 is KGHSH and CDR2 is LQKENI. As DNA, the CDR3 is TGTGCCAGCTCACCACGACTAGCAGACTACAATGAGCAGTTCTTC. Its translation: CASSPRLADYNEQFF. The full variable domain, its missing parts supplied by reference TRBV18 and TRBJ2-1, is NAGVMQNPRHLVRRRGQEARLRCSPMKGHSHVYWYRQLPEEGLKFMVYLQKENIIDESGMPKERFSAEFPKEGPSILRIQQVVRGDSAAYFCASSPRLADYNEQFFGPGTRLTVL.

The sample holds a few counts of this clonotype. V usage is TRBV5-1 and J usage is TRBJ1-2, with D perhaps matching TRBD1 (5 bases). V lost 0 bases and J 7 bases, leaving 13 bases between the germline ends. Germline values: CDR1 SGHRS, CDR2 YFSETQ. The CDR3 is 14 amino acids. CDR3 bases: TGCGCCAGCAGCTTGGTGGGGGGGTCCCCTGGCTACACCTTC. Its protein is CASSLVGGSPGYTF.

This clonotype was found a few times. This sequence joins TRBV7-7 and TRBJ2-5; D might be TRBD2 (5 bases). There are 15 residues in the CDR3. V was trimmed by 4 bases and J by 5 bases, leaving 17 bases between them. Germline V gene sequence: CDR1 SSHAT, CDR2 FNYEAQ (reference sequence). For the CDR3, the DNA is TGTGCCAGCAGCTATGCGAGGGCCCGCGGGGAGACCCAGTACTTC. It encodes CASSYARARGETQYF. Full variable domain (outside the CDR3, taken from reference TRBV7-7 and TRBJ2-5): GAGVSQSPRYKVTKRGQDVTLRCDPISSHATLYWYQQALGQGPEFLTYFNYEAQPDKSGLPSDRFSAERPEGSISTLTIQRTEQRDSAMYRCASSYARARGETQYFGPGTRLLVL.

The chain couples TRBV29-1 to TRBJ2-7, with D tentatively TRBD2 (5 bases). The ends were cut back, 7 bases at V and 0 bases at J, with 10 bases in the middle. The germline V gene has CDR1 SQVTM and CDR2 ANQGSEA. The CDR3 totals 12 residues. For the CDR3, the DNA is TGCAGCGGATCGGACTTCTCCTACGAGCAGTACTTC. Its protein is CSGSDFSYEQYF.

This clonotype was seen more than once but under ten times. The rearrangement links TRBV13 to TRBJ1-3, with TRBD1 matching over 7 bases. The germline V gene encodes CDR1 PRHDT and CDR2 FYEKMQ (reference sequence). CDR3 length: 15 amino acids. The V and J ends lost 5 bases and 5 bases, in that order; junction bases with no gene match: 9. The CDR3 DNA is TGTGCCAGCAGCATCGACCGGGACAGAAGAAACACCATATATTTT. Protein sequence: CASSIDRDRRNTIYF.

This clonotype was picked up a small number of times. The chain uses TRBV18 and TRBJ2-7; 9 bases fit TRBD1. V lost 3 bases, J lost 2 bases, and 5 bases stayed unmatched. The CDR3 loop spans 15 amino acids. Germline lookup yields CDR1 KGHSH and CDR2 LQKENI. CDR3 amino acids: CASSPGGTGPYEQYF. The CDR3 DNA is TGTGCCAGCTCACCCGGCGGGACAGGGCCCTACGAGCAGTACTTC.

The rearrangement links TRBV5-1 to TRBJ2-5; D is uncertain. The CDR3 spans 13 residues. Germline V CDR1 and CDR2: SGHRS, YFSETQ. Deletions cut 2 bases from V and 0 bases from J, with 5 bases between. In DNA, the CDR3 is TGCGCCAGCAGCTTTTACCACCAAGAGACCCAGTACTTC. It codes for CASSFYHQETQYF.

The V gene is TRBV12-3 or TRBV12-4, the J gene TRBJ1-5; D is ambiguous. There are 14 residues in the CDR3. V was cut by 6 bases and J by 3 bases, with 12 bases left in between. The CDR3 loop is CASSLLGHNQPQHF. For the CDR3, the DNA is TGTGCCAGCAGCCTGCTTGGGCACAATCAGCCCCAGCATTTT.

This clonotype was observed many times. This chain connects TRBV6-5 to TRBJ2-5; D is unclear. The CDR3 has 14 amino acids. V lost 4 bases and J 2 bases, leaving 11 bases between the germline ends. The germline gives CDR1 MNHEY, CDR2 SVGAGI. In DNA form, the CDR3 reads TGTGCCAGCAGTTCCTCAGGCGAACAAGAGACCCAGTACTTC. It is translated as CASSSSGEQETQYF.

The J gene is TRBJ2-7, the V gene TRBV25-1, with D possibly being TRBD2 (6 bases). Trimming took off 5 bases at V and 1 base at J, with 9 bases between the two ends. Germline V CDR1 and CDR2: MGHDK, SYGVNS. The CDR3 runs 13 residues. CDR3 nucleotides: TGTGCCAGCAGTATGCGGGGATCCTACGAGCAGTACTTC. Protein sequence: CASSMRGSYEQYF.

The genes are TRBV5-5 and TRBJ2-5; perhaps TRBD1 as D (5 bases). The CDR3 spans 13 residues. CDR1 is SGHKS and CDR2 is YYEKEE in the germline V gene (reference sequence). Trimming shortened V by 0 bases and J by 7 bases, and 10 bases separated the two germline ends. This CDR3 reads CASSLGPGRTQYF. The CDR3 DNA reads as TGTGCCAGCAGCTTGGGGCCAGGGCGGACCCAGTACTTC.

CDR3 nucleotide sequence: TGCGCCAGCAGCTTGATAACAGGGACTAGGTTCTTTTTGGAGACCCAGTACTTC. The encoded protein is CASSLITGTRFFLETQYF. This chain joins TRBV5-1 and TRBJ2-5, with TRBD2 matching 8 bases. This CDR3 has 18 residues. V gave up 1 base and J gave up 5 bases; unmatched junction bases: 16. Germline loops: CDR1 SGHRS, CDR2 YFSETQ. Supplemented by reference TRBV5-1 and TRBJ2-5, the full variable domain reads KAGVTQTPRYLIKTRGQQVTLSCSPISGHRSVSWYQQTPGQGLQFLFEYFSETQRNKGNFPGRFSGRQFSNSRSEMNVSTLELGDSALYLCASSLITGTRFFLETQYFGPGTRLLVL.

The J gene is TRBJ2-7, the V gene TRBV3-1; 8 nucleotides match TRBD2. From germline, CDR1 is LGHDT and CDR2 YNNKEL (reference sequence). The CDR3 is 14 residues long. Losses at the gene ends were 3 bases for V and 2 bases for J; bases not matched to a gene: 3. The CDR3 bases are TGTGCCAGCAGCCAGCGGGAGGTTCCCTACGAGCAGTACTTC. It is translated as CASSQREVPYEQYF.

The J gene is TRBJ2-1, the V gene TRBV19, with TRBD2 matching 11 bases. The CDR3 spans 15 residues. Germline CDR1 reads LNHDA; CDR2 reads SQIVND (reference sequence). J lost 12 bases, V lost 6 bases, and 13 bases had no gene match. CDR3 loop: CASRLAGGPGYRQFF. CDR3 coding DNA: TGTGCCAGTAGGTTAGCGGGAGGGCCGGGTTATAGGCAGTTCTTC.

Concerning this clonotype: With a much larger clone just one base away, this may be a read error. This sequence joins TRBV5-3 and TRBJ2-7; the match to TRBD1 covers 9 bases. TRBV5-3 is an ORF, with its function uncertain. The V segment lost 4 bases and the J segment 4 bases; nucleotides outside the gene matches: 12. This CDR3 comprises 16 residues. CDR3 sequence reads: CARSATWDRAVYEQYF. CDR3 sequence (DNA): TGTGCCAGAAGCGCGACGTGGGACAGGGCCGTTTACGAGCAGTACTTC.

There are a few counts of this clonotype. This sequence joins TRBV5-1 and TRBJ2-1, with unresolved D. V lost 4 bases to trimming and J lost 8 bases, with 16 bases between them. The germline CDR1 and CDR2 sequences are SGHRS and YFSETQ. The CDR3 totals 14 residues. The CDR3 nucleotides are TGCGCCAGCAGCCCGGTTGATGTTGGGCATGAGCAGTTCTTC. Protein: CASSPVDVGHEQFF.

The chain has TRBV12-3 or TRBV12-4 and TRBJ1-6; 8 positions agree with TRBD1. The CDR3 spans 13 residues. The ends lost 8 bases at V and 8 bases at J; junction bases unmatched: 5. CDR3 in amino acids: CASRQGAYSPLHF. The CDR3 nucleotides are TGTGCCAGCCGCCAGGGGGCGTATTCACCCCTCCACTTT.